This T cell receptor beta chain is from a study of blood T cell repertoires in COVID-19. At the level of the study: COVID-19 samples collected from the United States, Italy and Spain covered acute and convalescent phases.

The V gene end was trimmed by 4 bases and the J gene end by 3 bases; junction bases not matched to a gene: 14. This CDR3 has 18 residues. The germline V gene has CDR1 MRHNA and CDR2 SNTAGT. TCRdb keeps only in-frame clones here, not all; method: immunoSEQ multiplex PCR. The table records about 250,000 clones, roughly 87% of them present only once. The chain joins TRBV6-4 to TRBJ2-2; 7 bases are a match to TRBD1. Input material: PBMCs or T cells enriched from blood (not recorded which). This clonotype was obtained from a woman in her twenties or thirties with acute COVID-19. The CDR3 reads CASSATGVGGGYTGELFF. The CDR3 bases are TGTGCCAGCAGTGCTACAGGGGTCGGTGGCGGTTACACCGGGGAGCTGTTTTTT.